This is a list of T cell receptor beta chains from one sample in a study of read filtering for tumor transcriptome and immune sequencing. MiXCR, run by TCRdb on the reads, gives a single entry per CDR3 protein. This sample has about 62,000 distinct CDR3 sequences, with approximately 18% found just once. Sequenced sample: a population of CD138-negative cells sorted from bone marrow. The receptors were gathered from a donor over 35 with multiple myeloma. CDR3s include the opening cysteine and the closing phenylalanine or tryptophan. D genes are given only for firm matches.

d_call,v_call,j_call,cdr3_aa
.,TRBV20-1,TRBJ2-1,CSASQGRNEQFF
TRBD2,TRBV20-1,TRBJ2-2,CSVRTSGGLPLTGELFF
.,TRBV27,TRBJ2-2,CASSNTGELFF
TRBD1,TRBV10-3,TRBJ2-4,CAISEGQGSKNIQYF
TRBD2,TRBV20-1,TRBJ2-3,CSASDNGLAGGSTDTQYF
.,TRBV7-2,TRBJ2-5,CASSFTGTRETQYF
.,TRBV2,TRBJ2-7,CASSKSGLYEQYF
TRBD2,TRBV11-2,TRBJ2-1,CASTPRAGLAGTSSYNEQFF
TRBD1,TRBV20-1,TRBJ2-3,CSSDRGRTDTQYF
TRBD2,TRBV2,TRBJ2-1,CASIRGGGSVYNEQFF
.,TRBV5-1,TRBJ1-4,CASSLAGGGEKLFF
.,TRBV11-2,TRBJ2-7,CASSTFRDTSYEQYF